This T cell receptor (beta chain) is from a study of control samples from healthy donors and cancer patients. Measured with immunoSEQ multiplex PCR; TCRdb has only the in-frame clones, and not every one. This sample has about 140,000 clones, with about 85% found just once. The trim removed 6 bases at V and 4 bases at J, leaving 6 bases unmatched. The CDR3 spans 14 residues. In germline, CDR1 is SNHLY, CDR2 FYNNEI. The sample was blood. The sequence came from a woman in her 30s in good health. The chain joins TRBV2 to TRBJ1-2; TRBD1 agrees at 9 bases. The CDR3 here is CASRVDRGPYGYTF. CDR3 in DNA: TGTGCCAGCAGGGTGGACAGGGGACCCTATGGCTACACCTTC.